The clone carrying this T cell receptor beta chain was observed a single time. The antigen remains undetermined. The data are from a study of blood T cells in healthy people across ages. Researchers report isolating at least 6 million PBMCs per sample. Germline CDR1 is SNHLY and CDR2 is FYNNEI. The CDR3 covers 14 residues. Trimming took 4 bases from V and 4 from J, leaving 11 bases between them. Sample-barcoded 5' priming and a J-beta primer mix drove a second PCR of about 6 to 12 cycles. TCRdb re-derived calls from the 5' RACE reads in MiXCR, one entry per CDR3 protein. The table has about 720,000 distinct CDR3 sequences, 22% seen once. Study-wide findings and caveats: Roughly linearly, TCR beta diversity per million T cells fell as age increased. The unknown donor CMV status may have confounded expanded clonotype changes. Naive and antigen-experienced cells could not be conclusively compared, given unsorted PBMCs.

This clonotype was sampled from a man in his sixties or seventies in good health. The J gene is TRBJ1-5, the V gene TRBV2, with a tentative D call TRBD1 (5 bases). The sample was blood. The CDR3 bases are TGTGCCAGCAGTGGCAGTGGGGGGAATCAGCCCCAGCATTTT. Protein: CASSGSGGNQPQHF.